This TCR beta chain was observed in a study of blood T cell repertoires in COVID-19. The wider study: PBMCs, B-cell-depleted T cells, or T cells were the source of the cDNA or gDNA that made up the material.

Trimming removed 1 base from V and 2 bases from J, with 11 bases in between. Germline CDR1 is MGHRA and CDR2 is YSYEKL. The CDR3 sequence is 16 residues long. Assay used: immunoSEQ multiplex PCR; TCRdb lists only in-frame clones, some missing. The table records about 670,000 clones, just under 90% of them present only once. V is TRBV4-1 and J is TRBJ1-4; D uncertain. The TCR comes from a woman between 18 and 29 years old with acute or convalescent COVID-19. What was sequenced was peripheral blood. CDR3 protein: CASSQVLRGTNEKLFF. CDR3 coding DNA: TGCGCCAGCAGCCAAGTGCTCCGCGGGACTAATGAAAAACTGTTTTTT.